The 26 T cell receptor beta chains given below trace back to one sample, sequenced in a study of blood T cell repertoires in COVID-19. TCRdb keeps only in-frame clones here, not all; method: immunoSEQ multiplex PCR. Among fewer than 350,000 clones listed, roughly 85% were seen once. The sequencing input was PBMCs or T cells enriched from blood (not recorded which). The receptors originated from a woman in her 30s who had been exposed to COVID-19.

V and J are TRBV5-1 and TRBJ2-3; 12 nucleotides match TRBD2. In germline, CDR1 is SGHRS, CDR2 YFSETQ. The V gene end was trimmed by 0 bases and the J gene end by 3 bases; junction bases not matched to a gene: 2. This CDR3 has 16 residues. CDR3 protein: CASSLGGLAGTDTQYF. CDR3 bases: TGCGCCAGCAGCTTGGGTGGACTAGCGGGGACAGATACGCAGTATTTT. Using reference TRBV5-1 and TRBJ2-3 for the parts outside the CDR3, the full variable domain is KAGVTQTPRYLIKTRGQQVTLSCSPISGHRSVSWYQQTPGQGLQFLFEYFSETQRNKGNFPGRFSGRQFSNSRSEMNVSTLELGDSALYLCASSLGGLAGTDTQYFGPGTRLTVL.

This clone was observed a handful of times. The V call is TRBV7-9, the J call TRBJ1-5; D is undetermined. V shed 5 bases and J shed 3 bases, with 11 bases lying between them. Germline V gene data show CDR1 as SEHNR and CDR2 as FQNEAQ (reference sequence). This CDR3 comprises 14 residues. This chain's CDR3 is CASSQNSPNQPQHF. The DNA for the CDR3 is TGTGCCAGCAGCCAAAACTCGCCCAATCAGCCCCAGCATTTT.

The CDR3 DNA sequence: TGTGCCAGCAGCTTGCAGGGGACAGGGGGAGGTGAGCAGTTCTTC. This sequence encodes CASSLQGTGGGEQFF. The chain employs TRBV7-2 and TRBJ2-1; 11 nucleotides agree with TRBD1. From germline, CDR1 is SGHTA and CDR2 FQGNSA. The CDR3 covers 15 residues. Germline trimming cut 3 bases from V and 9 bases from J; bases unmatched to any gene: 7. Combining the CDR3 with reference TRBV7-2 and TRBJ2-1 gives the whole variable domain GAGVSQSPSNKVTEKGKDVELRCDPISGHTALYWYRQSLGQGLEFLIYFQGNSAPDKSGLPSDRFSAERTGGSVSTLTIQRTQQEDSAVYLCASSLQGTGGGEQFFGPGTRLTVL.

J is TRBJ1-3 and V is TRBV3-1 (or the pseudogene TRBV3-2), with 7 bases that match TRBD1. J gave up 6 bases and V 7 bases, and 15 bases lay outside the gene matches. The CDR3 consists of 16 residues. Per germline, CDR1 LGHDT and CDR2 YNNKEL (reference sequence). CDR3 bases: TGTGCCAGCATCGATAATATCGACAGGGTAGTAAACACCATATATTTT. This encodes CASIDNIDRVVNTIYF.

The CDR3 sequence is CAWSVLAGGVNEQFF. The CDR3 coding sequence is TGTGCCTGGAGTGTACTGGCGGGAGGGGTAAATGAGCAGTTCTTC. The chain links TRBV30 to TRBJ2-1; 9 nucleotides align to TRBD2. Germline loops: CDR1 GTSNPN, CDR2 SVGIG (reference sequence). Trimming removed 0 bases from V and 7 bases from J; junction bases left unmatched: 7. This CDR3 contains 15 residues.

The V and J genes are TRBV28 and TRBJ2-3; the D gene is possibly TRBD1 (5 bases). V dropped 1 base and J dropped 10 bases, with 15 bases sitting between them. CDR3 length equals 14 residues. Germline V lookup: CDR1 MDHEN, CDR2 SYDVKM. The CDR3 region is CASSLSRETAAQYF. The CDR3 bases are TGTGCCAGCAGTTTATCCCGAGAGACAGCAGCGCAGTATTTT.

The chain links TRBV5-1 to TRBJ1-6; D not certain. Germline CDR1 SGHRS, CDR2 YFSETQ. The CDR3 has 14 residues. Trimming pared 6 bases from V and 12 bases from J, leaving 19 bases between. CDR3: CASTSGSGEIPLHF. In DNA form, the CDR3 reads TGCGCCAGCACCTCCGGATCCGGGGAAATACCCCTCCACTTT.

As for this clone: This may come from a read error, since a much larger clone is one base off. V usage is TRBV28 and J usage is TRBJ1-1; 11 nucleotides match TRBD1. The CDR3 runs 14 residues. The junction had 3 bases not matched to a gene; V was cut back by 5 bases and J by 4 bases. In germline, CDR1 is MDHEN, CDR2 SYDVKM. CDR3 coding DNA: TGTGCCAGCAGTAAAGGGACAGGGGGCACTGAAGCTTTCTTT. Residues: CASSKGTGGTEAFF.

The CDR3 sequence: CASSLLSSYNEQFF. CDR3 sequence (DNA): TGTGCCAGCAGTTTACTGTCCTCCTACAATGAGCAGTTCTTC. This sequence joins TRBV27 and TRBJ2-1, with D unclear. Trimming cost V 2 bases and J 0 bases, with 5 bases left between them. Germline CDR1 MNHEY, CDR2 SMNVEV (reference sequence). CDR3 size: 14 residues.

V is TRBV6-5 and J is TRBJ2-1, with TRBD2 identical over 9 bases. Losses at the gene ends were 2 bases for V and 11 bases for J; bases not matched to a gene: 4. CDR3 length equals 13 residues. CDR1 and CDR2 (germline): MNHEY, SVGAGI. In nucleotides, the CDR3 is TGTGCCAGCAGTTACCCCACTAGCGGGCAGCAGTTCTTC. This codes for CASSYPTSGQQFF.

This sequence joins TRBV12-3 or TRBV12-4 and TRBJ2-5; D uncertain. With 0 bases removed from V and 7 bases from J, the gap between germline ends came to 9 bases. The CDR3 is 13 amino acids. The DNA for the CDR3 is TGTGCCAGCAGTTTAGCCGGGTCCGGGACCCAGTACTTC. It specifies CASSLAGSGTQYF.

The CDR3 region has the DNA TGTGCCAGCAGCTTAGATGCGCTTAGCTATGGCTACACCTTC. This gives the protein CASSLDALSYGYTF. The chain combines TRBV7-2 with TRBJ1-2; D unresolved. The germline CDR1 and CDR2 sequences are SGHTA and FQGNSA. V was clipped by 1 base and J by 4 bases, with 10 bases between them. The CDR3 has 14 residues.

The chain employs TRBV7-9 and TRBJ2-1; D might be TRBD2 (6 bases). Trimming took 1 base from V and 4 from J, leaving 14 bases between them. Germline CDR1 is SEHNR and CDR2 is FQNEAQ (reference sequence). The CDR3 has 16 residues. Here the CDR3 DNA reads TGTGCCAGCAGCTTAGAAGGCCTAGCGCTTTACAATGAGCAGTTCTTC. Protein sequence: CASSLEGLALYNEQFF.

The chain has TRBV5-1 and TRBJ2-7, with 7 positions matching TRBD1. J gave up 0 bases and V 0 bases, and 6 bases lay outside the gene matches. Germline values: CDR1 SGHRS, CDR2 YFSETQ. CDR3 length equals 16 residues. CDR3 sequence reads: CASSLGDSALSYEQYF. CDR3 nucleotide sequence: TGCGCCAGCAGCTTGGGGGACAGCGCACTCTCCTACGAGCAGTACTTC.

V gene TRBV28 combines with J gene TRBJ1-2; perhaps TRBD1 as D (6 bases). This CDR3 has 14 amino acids. Germline CDR1 MDHEN, CDR2 SYDVKM. The V and J ends lost 6 bases and 5 bases respectively, with 16 bases between them. CDR3 in DNA: TGTGCCAGCAGCTCCCCCCAGGGGATGTATGGCTACACCTTC. This translates into CASSSPQGMYGYTF.

The chain couples TRBV5-1 to TRBJ2-1, with 10 bases identical to TRBD2. The CDR3 is 16 amino acids. The trim removed 4 bases at V and 1 base at J, leaving 5 bases unmatched. Germline-derived CDR1 and CDR2 are SGHRS and YFSETQ. CDR3 sequence (DNA): TGCGCCAGCAGCATTTTAGCGGGGGGATCCTACAATGAGCAGTTCTTC. Its protein product is CASSILAGGSYNEQFF.

The V gene is TRBV5-8, the J gene TRBJ1-1, with 8 bases that match TRBD1. CDR3 length: 14 amino acids. Germline V gene data show CDR1 as SGHTS and CDR2 as YDEGEE. The V and J ends lost 2 bases and 1 base, in that order; junction bases with no gene match: 1. The CDR3 DNA reads TGTGCCAGCAGCTTAGGGACAGGGAACACTGAAGCTTTCTTT. Amino acids: CASSLGTGNTEAFF.

This chain uses TRBV15 with TRBJ1-3, with 9 bases identical to TRBD1. The CDR3 is 17 residues long. V was clipped by 3 bases and J by 1 base; unmatched bases: 7. Germline V gene lookup returns CDR1 LNHNV and CDR2 YYDKDF (reference sequence). In DNA form, the CDR3 reads TGTGCCACCAGCAGGGACAGGGGTTCACCTTCTGGAAACACCATATATTTT. This sequence encodes CATSRDRGSPSGNTIYF.

The chain links TRBV28 to TRBJ2-1; 14 bases agree with TRBD2. The CDR3 totals 18 residues. V gave up 1 base and J gave up 7 bases; unmatched junction bases: 9. Germline V gives CDR1 MDHEN, CDR2 SYDVKM. Written as DNA, the CDR3 is TGTGCCAGCAGTTTATCCCTCATGGGACTAGCGGGAGCTAATGAGCAGTTCTTC. Residues: CASSLSLMGLAGANEQFF.

The chain has TRBV30 and TRBJ1-4, with D perhaps matching TRBD1 (6 bases). Germline-derived CDR1 and CDR2 are GTSNPN and SVGIG (reference sequence). With 2 bases removed from V and 3 bases from J, the gap between germline ends came to 13 bases. CDR3 length: 15 residues. CDR3 in DNA: TGTGCCTGGAGTAGGCAGGGGTTCGCTAATGAAAAACTGTTTTTT. This translates into CAWSRQGFANEKLFF.

This chain joins TRBV12-2 and TRBJ2-5; TRBD2, as called in the table, went unchecked against the DNA. TRBV12-2 is designated a pseudogene. The CDR3 covers 20 residues. CDR3: CASRSRTSGSVPPSNETQYF. CDR3 sequence (DNA): TGTGCAAGTCGCTCCCGGACTAGCGGGAGTGTTCCGCCCTCCAATGAGACCCAGTACTTC.

The chain joins TRBV15 to TRBJ1-1, with D possibly TRBD1 on 6 matching bases. CDR1 is LNHNV, CDR2 YYDKDF, per germline (reference sequence). The CDR3 extends over 15 amino acids. Trimming removed 0 bases from V and 0 bases from J, with 8 bases in between. The CDR3 reads CATSRDRGMNTEAFF. The DNA of the CDR3 is TGTGCCACCAGCAGAGACAGGGGAATGAACACTGAAGCTTTCTTT.

J is TRBJ2-7 and V is TRBV25-1, with 7 bases matching TRBD1. This CDR3 is built from 14 residues. With 4 bases clipped from V and 3 bases from J, the junction kept 6 bases outside the gene matches. Germline CDR1 reads MGHDK; CDR2 reads SYGVNS. CDR3 nucleotides: TGTGCCAGCAGTGGAAGGGGGCGCCTCTACGAGCAGTACTTC. Translation: CASSGRGRLYEQYF.

The chain carries TRBV20-1 and TRBJ2-4; D remains unclear. V was shortened by 8 bases and J by 3 bases, with 5 bases between the two germline ends. The CDR3 loop spans 10 amino acids. CDR1 is DFQATT and CDR2 is SNEGSKA in the germline V gene (reference sequence). CDR3 bases: TGCAGTCCCTACAAAAACATTCAGTACTTC. It encodes CSPYKNIQYF.

The CDR3 reads CASSVGGTDTYNEQFF. CDR3 bases: TGTGCCAGCAGCGTAGGCGGGACAGACACCTACAATGAGCAGTTCTTC. The chain employs TRBV9 and TRBJ2-1; D is possibly TRBD1 (7 bases). The CDR3 has 16 residues. Germline V gene lookup returns CDR1 SGDLS and CDR2 YYNGEE. Trimming stripped 0 bases from V and 2 bases from J, with 12 bases between. Together with reference TRBV9 and TRBJ2-1, the CDR3 gives the full variable domain: DSGVTQTPKHLITATGQRVTLRCSPRSGDLSVYWYQQSLDQGLQFLIQYYNGEERAKGNILERFSAQQFPDLHSELNLSSLELGDSALYFCASSVGGTDTYNEQFFGPGTRLTVL.

This sequence joins TRBV6-2 or TRBV6-3 and TRBJ1-6; TRBD1 matches 7 bases. Germline CDR1 MNHEY, CDR2 SVGEGT. V shed 4 bases and J 9 bases; nucleotides not matched to a gene: 9. The CDR3 loop spans 15 amino acids. The CDR3 protein is CASSSVQGRGSPLHF. For the CDR3, the DNA is TGTGCCAGCAGTTCCGTACAGGGGAGAGGTTCACCCCTCCACTTT.